This T cell receptor (beta chain) derives from a study of identifying expanded T cells in peripheral blood. Study-wide results and limits: Across healthy donors, higher total template counts meant significantly greater roughly two-week count variance. Over around two and four weeks, about 15 and 19 clones changed, versus roughly 1.1 between replicates.

V was shortened by 0 bases and J by 8 bases, with 11 bases between the two germline ends. Germline lookup yields CDR1 SGDLS and CDR2 YYNGEE. This CDR3 is built from 13 residues. Sequenced by immunoSEQ multiplex PCR; TCRdb stores in-frame clones only, minus some. The sample consists of nearly 60,000 clones, around nine tenths of them appearing once. This clone was picked up a small number of times. The antigen is undetermined. The chain recombines TRBV9 with TRBJ1-1, with no clear D. Sequenced material: blood. This TCR was recovered from a person aged 18 to 69 in good health. CDR3 bases: TGTGCCAGCAGCGTAGGAGAGGAGATGGAAGCTTTCTTT. Its translation: CASSVGEEMEAFF. The entire variable domain, with the rest obtained from reference TRBV9 and TRBJ1-1, is as follows: DSGVTQTPKHLITATGQRVTLRCSPRSGDLSVYWYQQSLDQGLQFLIQYYNGEERAKGNILERFSAQQFPDLHSELNLSSLELGDSALYFCASSVGEEMEAFFGQGTRLTVV.